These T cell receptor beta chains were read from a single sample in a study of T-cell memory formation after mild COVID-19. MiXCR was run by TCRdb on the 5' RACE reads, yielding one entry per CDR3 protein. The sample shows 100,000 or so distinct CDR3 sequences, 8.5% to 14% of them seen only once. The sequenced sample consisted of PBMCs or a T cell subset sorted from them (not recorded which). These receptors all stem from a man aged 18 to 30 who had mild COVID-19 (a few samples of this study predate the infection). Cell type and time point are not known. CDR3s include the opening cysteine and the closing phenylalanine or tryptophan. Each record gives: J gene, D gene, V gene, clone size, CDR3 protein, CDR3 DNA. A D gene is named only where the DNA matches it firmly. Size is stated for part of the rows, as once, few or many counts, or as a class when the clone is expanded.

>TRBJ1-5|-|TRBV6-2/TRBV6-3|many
CASSWDDGGNQPQHF
TGTGCCAGCAGCTGGGACGATGGGGGCAATCAGCCCCAGCATTTT
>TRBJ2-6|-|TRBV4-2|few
CASSQVSGDSGANVLTF
TGTGCCAGCAGCCAAGTTAGCGGAGACTCTGGGGCCAACGTCCTGACTTTC
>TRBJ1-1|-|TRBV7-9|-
CASSLVDRNTEAFF
TGTGCCAGCAGCTTAGTGGACCGGAACACTGAAGCTTTCTTT
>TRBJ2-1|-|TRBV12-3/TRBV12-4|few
CASSLSQGSADNEQFF
TGTGCCAGCAGTTTATCCCAGGGGTCGGCCGACAATGAGCAGTTCTTC
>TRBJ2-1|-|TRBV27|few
CASSSNNEQFF
TGTGCCAGCAGTTCTAACAATGAGCAGTTCTTC
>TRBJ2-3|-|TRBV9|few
CASSVDYPGTTDTQYF
TGTGCCAGCAGCGTAGACTATCCAGGAACCACAGATACGCAGTATTTT
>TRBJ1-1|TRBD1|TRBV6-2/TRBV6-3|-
CASSARRQGLNTEAFF
TGTGCCAGCAGTGCCCGTCGACAGGGATTGAACACTGAAGCTTTCTTT
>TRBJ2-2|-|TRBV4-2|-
CASSHPQGVSNGELFF
TGTGCCAGCAGCCATCCCCAGGGAGTATCGAACGGGGAGCTGTTTTTT
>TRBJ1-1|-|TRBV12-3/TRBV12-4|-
CASSFIGGNTEAFF
TGTGCCAGCAGTTTTATTGGGGGGAACACTGAAGCTTTCTTT
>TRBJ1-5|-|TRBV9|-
CASSVGTFRRPQHF
TGTGCCAGCAGCGTAGGAACCTTTCGGAGGCCCCAGCATTTT
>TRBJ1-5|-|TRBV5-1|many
CASSPPPLVWGPRTSNQPQHF
TGCGCCAGCAGCCCTCCCCCCCTGGTCTGGGGACCCCGTACAAGCAATCAGCCCCAGCATTTT
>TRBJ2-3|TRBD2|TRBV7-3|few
CASSLRGERGDTDTQYF
TGTGCCAGCAGCTTAAGAGGAGAGCGGGGGGACACAGATACGCAGTATTTT
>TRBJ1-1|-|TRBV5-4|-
CASSLEVTANTEAFF
TGTGCCAGCAGCCTAGAGGTAACCGCGAACACTGAAGCTTTCTTT
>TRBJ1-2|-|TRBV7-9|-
CASSLDGSHYGYTF
TGTGCCAGCAGCTTAGACGGGAGTCACTATGGCTACACCTTC
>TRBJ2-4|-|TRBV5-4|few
CASSAEGHGKNIQYF
TGTGCCAGCAGCGCTGAGGGGCATGGCAAAAACATTCAGTACTTC
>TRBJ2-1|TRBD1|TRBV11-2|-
CASSLDPGQGLF
TGTGCCAGCAGCTTAGATCCGGGACAGGGCCTCTTC
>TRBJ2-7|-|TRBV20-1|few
CSARPRGGYEQYF
TGCAGTGCTAGACCCAGAGGGGGCTACGAGCAGTACTTC
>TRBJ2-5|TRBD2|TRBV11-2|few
CASSHTAGLYQETQYF
TGTGCCAGCAGCCACACAGCGGGGCTGTACCAAGAGACCCAGTACTTC
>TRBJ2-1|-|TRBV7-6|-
CASSSPRHEQFF
TGTGCCAGCAGCTCCCCTCGGCATGAGCAGTTCTTC
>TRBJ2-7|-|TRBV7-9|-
CASSQGSHEQYF
TGTGCCAGCAGTCAGGGGAGCCACGAGCAGTACTTC
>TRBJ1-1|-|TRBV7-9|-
CASSYPLSTEAFF
TGTGCCAGCAGCTACCCGCTTTCCACTGAAGCTTTCTTT
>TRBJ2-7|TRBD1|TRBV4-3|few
CASSPGTGMYEQYF
TGCGCCAGCAGCCCGGGGACAGGGATGTACGAGCAGTACTTC
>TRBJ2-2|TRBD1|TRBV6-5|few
CASSWGQGTGELFF
TGTGCCAGCAGTTGGGGACAGGGCACCGGGGAGCTGTTTTTT
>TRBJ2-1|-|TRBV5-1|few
CASSLYRVGNEQFF
TGCGCCAGCAGCTTGTACAGGGTGGGGAATGAGCAGTTCTTC
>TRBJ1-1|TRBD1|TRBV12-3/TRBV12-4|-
CASSPGQEGYTEAFF
TGTGCCAGCAGTCCGGGACAGGAAGGGTACACTGAAGCTTTCTTT
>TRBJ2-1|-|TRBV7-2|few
CASSLEAIYNEQFF
TGTGCCAGCAGCTTAGAGGCCATCTACAATGAGCAGTTCTTC
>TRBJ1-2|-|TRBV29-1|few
CSGKSGAYGYTF
TGCAGCGGGAAGTCAGGGGCCTATGGCTACACCTTC
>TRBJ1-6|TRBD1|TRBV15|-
CATSRTDRGRAPLHF
TGTGCCACCAGCAGAACCGACAGGGGCAGGGCACCCCTCCACTTT
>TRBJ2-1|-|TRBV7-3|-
CASSPRGGVSNEQFF
TGTGCCAGCAGCCCGAGGGGCGGGGTTTCCAATGAGCAGTTCTTC
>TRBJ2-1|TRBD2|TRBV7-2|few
CASSLGPGGRSYNEQFF
TGTGCCAGCAGCTTAGGCCCGGGGGGGCGGTCCTACAATGAGCAGTTCTTC
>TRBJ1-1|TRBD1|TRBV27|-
CASSLNPGQLNTEAFF
TGTGCCAGCAGTTTAAATCCGGGACAGTTAAACACTGAAGCTTTCTTT
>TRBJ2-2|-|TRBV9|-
CASSAWGGPKGGELFF
TGTGCCAGCAGCGCGTGGGGGGGGCCTAAAGGCGGGGAGCTGTTTTTT
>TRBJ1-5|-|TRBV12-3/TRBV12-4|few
CASLRALGEPQHF
TGTGCCAGTCTACGGGCCCTAGGGGAGCCCCAGCATTTT
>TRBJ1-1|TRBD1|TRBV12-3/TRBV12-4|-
CASTAGQRNTEAFF
TGTGCCAGCACCGCGGGACAGAGGAACACTGAAGCTTTCTTT
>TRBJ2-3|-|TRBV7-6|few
CASSLVENTQYF
TGTGCCAGCAGCTTAGTCGAGAATACGCAGTATTTT
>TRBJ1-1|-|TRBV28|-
CASSPDRMRTEAFF
TGTGCCAGCAGTCCAGACAGGATGAGAACTGAAGCTTTCTTT
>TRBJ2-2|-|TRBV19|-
CASSIKSTGELFF
TGTGCCAGTAGTATAAAAAGCACCGGGGAGCTGTTTTTT
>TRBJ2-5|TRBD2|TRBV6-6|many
CASSWPGLAGEETQYF
TGTGCCAGCAGTTGGCCGGGACTAGCGGGTGAAGAGACCCAGTACTTC
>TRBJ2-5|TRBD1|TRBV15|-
CATSSRDRESETQYF
TGTGCCACCAGCAGCCGGGACAGGGAATCGGAGACCCAGTACTTC
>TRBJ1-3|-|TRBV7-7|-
CASSLGAAPGNTIYF
TGTGCCAGCAGCTTAGGAGCGGCACCTGGAAACACCATATATTTT
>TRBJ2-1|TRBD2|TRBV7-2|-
CASSPRSGLADEQFF
TGTGCCAGCAGCCCGCGGTCGGGGCTAGCGGATGAGCAGTTCTTC
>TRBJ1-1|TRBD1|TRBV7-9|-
CASSFWTGGGTEAFF
TGTGCCAGCAGCTTTTGGACAGGGGGTGGAACTGAAGCTTTCTTT
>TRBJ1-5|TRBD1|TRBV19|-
CASSITSRGQGVQPQHF
TGTGCCAGTAGTATAACGTCTAGAGGACAGGGAGTTCAGCCCCAGCATTTT
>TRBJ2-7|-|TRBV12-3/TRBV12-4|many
CASSWGQTYEQYF
TGTGCCAGCAGTTGGGGCCAGACCTACGAGCAGTACTTC
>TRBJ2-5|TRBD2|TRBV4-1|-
CASSHAAGQIRETQYF
TGCGCCAGCAGCCATGCAGCGGGGCAAATTAGGGAGACCCAGTACTTC
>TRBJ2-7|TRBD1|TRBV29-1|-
CSVGQGVYEQYF
TGCAGCGTTGGACAGGGAGTATACGAGCAGTACTTC
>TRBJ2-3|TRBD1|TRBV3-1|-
CASSLLGTGATDTQYF
TGTGCCAGCAGCCTCCTGGGGACAGGGGCCACAGATACGCAGTATTTT
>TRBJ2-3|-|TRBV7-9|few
CASSFDRSTDTQYF
TGTGCCAGCAGCTTTGACAGATCCACAGATACGCAGTATTTT
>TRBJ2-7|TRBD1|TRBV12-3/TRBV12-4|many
CASSVDRGRGYEQYF
TGTGCCAGCAGTGTCGACAGGGGAAGGGGGTACGAGCAGTACTTC
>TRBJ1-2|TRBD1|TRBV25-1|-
CATIRTGGTGYTF
TGTGCCACCATAAGGACAGGGGGAACGGGCTACACCTTC
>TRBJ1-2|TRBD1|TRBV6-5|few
CASSPQYGTVGSGYTF
TGTGCCAGCAGTCCCCAGTACGGGACAGTCGGGTCTGGCTACACCTTC
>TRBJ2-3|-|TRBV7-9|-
CASSLEVSTDTQYF
TGTGCCAGCAGCTTAGAAGTGAGCACAGATACGCAGTATTTT
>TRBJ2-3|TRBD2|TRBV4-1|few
CASSRPSGGSEDTQYF
TGCGCCAGCAGCCGACCTAGCGGGGGGTCTGAAGATACGCAGTATTTT
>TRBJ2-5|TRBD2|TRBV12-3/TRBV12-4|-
CASRRRSGGLQETQYF
TGTGCCAGCCGCCGCCGTAGCGGGGGGTTACAAGAGACCCAGTACTTC
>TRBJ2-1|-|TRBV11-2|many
CASSLGGVYNEQFF
TGTGCCAGCAGCTTAGGCGGGGTCTACAATGAGCAGTTCTTC
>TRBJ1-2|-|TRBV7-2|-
CASSLGGEVGANYGYTF
TGTGCCAGCAGCTTAGGGGGTGAAGTGGGCGCCAACTATGGCTACACCTTC
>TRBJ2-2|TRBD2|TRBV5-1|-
CASSLGGSNTGELFF
TGCGCCAGCAGCCTGGGGGGGTCGAACACCGGGGAGCTGTTTTTT
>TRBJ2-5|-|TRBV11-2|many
CASSLDLRGSGETQYF
TGTGCCAGCAGCTTAGATCTCAGGGGTTCGGGCGAGACCCAGTACTTC
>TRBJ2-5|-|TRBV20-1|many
CSATASGTQETQYF
TGCAGTGCCACCGCCAGCGGGACACAAGAGACCCAGTACTTC